Listed below are T cell receptor beta chains from one sample, sequenced in a study of OX40 agonist ivuxolimab in advanced cancers. Generated by immunoSEQ multiplex PCR, the TCRdb table keeps only in-frame clones and is missing some. The table shows about 50,000 clones, with around 74% occurring only once. The sample here was CD4+ or CD8+ T cells sorted from blood, taken in a trial of the OX40 agonist ivuxolimab. These receptors were collected from an adult with an advanced solid tumor such as melanoma, head and neck, liver or kidney cancer. Each CDR3 is given with its conserved first and last residue. Fields, in order: V gene, D gene, clone size, J gene, CDR3 protein, CDR3 DNA. D genes are given only for firm matches. Part of the rows lack a size; the others show once, few, many or a class for expanded clones.

V gene: TRBV7-2
D gene: TRBD2
clone size: NA
J gene: TRBJ2-1
CDR3 protein: CASSLSLAGGRWSYNEQFF
CDR3 DNA: TGTGCCAGCAGCTTAAGTTTAGCGGGAGGTCGTTGGTCCTACAATGAGCAGTTCTTC

V gene: TRBV5-1
D gene: NA
clone size: once
J gene: TRBJ2-3
CDR3 protein: CASSLGNGPSTDTQYF
CDR3 DNA: TGCGCCAGCAGCTTGGGTAACGGCCCGAGCACAGATACGCAGTATTTT

V gene: TRBV5-1
D gene: TRBD2
clone size: NA
J gene: TRBJ2-1
CDR3 protein: CASSFTLPGTSFDEQFF
CDR3 DNA: TGCGCCAGCAGCTTTACCTTACCAGGGACTAGCTTCGATGAGCAGTTCTTC

V gene: TRBV10-3
D gene: NA
clone size: few
J gene: TRBJ2-5
CDR3 protein: CATIPGVGETQYF
CDR3 DNA: TGTGCCACAATCCCGGGGGTTGGGGAGACCCAGTACTTC

V gene: TRBV7-2
D gene: NA
clone size: NA
J gene: TRBJ2-3
CDR3 protein: CASSLGASTRSTDTQYF
CDR3 DNA: TGTGCCAGCAGCTTAGGTGCCAGCACAAGGTCCACAGATACGCAGTATTTT

V gene: TRBV5-6
D gene: NA
clone size: NA
J gene: TRBJ2-7
CDR3 protein: CASSRNGLARIYEQYF
CDR3 DNA: TGTGCCAGCAGCCGAAACGGACTGGCGAGAATCTACGAGCAGTACTTC

V gene: TRBV7-2
D gene: NA
clone size: once
J gene: TRBJ2-1
CDR3 protein: CASSLAFGSYNEQFF
CDR3 DNA: TGTGCCAGCAGCTTAGCGTTCGGCTCCTACAATGAGCAGTTCTTC

V gene: TRBV10-3
D gene: TRBD1
clone size: NA
J gene: TRBJ2-5
CDR3 protein: CAISATGGAGETQYF
CDR3 DNA: TGTGCCATCAGTGCAACAGGGGGCGCGGGGGAGACCCAGTACTTC

V gene: TRBV10-1
D gene: NA
clone size: once
J gene: TRBJ2-7
CDR3 protein: CASSDDVGRYEQYF
CDR3 DNA: TGCGCCAGCAGTGATGACGTTGGTAGGTACGAGCAGTACTTC

V gene: TRBV5-8
D gene: NA
clone size: NA
J gene: TRBJ2-3
CDR3 protein: CASRSEDTQYF
CDR3 DNA: TGTGCCAGCCGCTCGGAAGATACGCAGTATTTT

V gene: TRBV6-5
D gene: NA
clone size: NA
J gene: TRBJ1-1
CDR3 protein: CASSYGVVAFF
CDR3 DNA: TGTGCCAGCAGCTACGGCGTTGTAGCTTTCTTT

V gene: TRBV6-6
D gene: NA
clone size: NA
J gene: TRBJ2-1
CDR3 protein: CASSYSSNEQFF
CDR3 DNA: TGTGCCAGCAGTTACTCGTCGAATGAGCAGTTCTTC

V gene: TRBV6-5
D gene: NA
clone size: few
J gene: TRBJ2-7
CDR3 protein: CASSTQGEQYF
CDR3 DNA: TGTGCCAGCAGTACCCAGGGAGAGCAGTACTTC

V gene: TRBV6-5
D gene: TRBD1
clone size: NA
J gene: TRBJ1-5
CDR3 protein: CASSLGQGGSLPQHF
CDR3 DNA: TGTGCCAGCAGCCTTGGACAGGGGGGTTCTCTGCCCCAGCATTTT

V gene: TRBV4-1
D gene: NA
clone size: NA
J gene: TRBJ2-7
CDR3 protein: CASSQVGRGF
CDR3 DNA: TGCGCCAGCAGCCAAGTGGGCAGGGGCTTC

V gene: TRBV6-5
D gene: NA
clone size: NA
J gene: TRBJ2-5
CDR3 protein: CASRLQGQETQYF
CDR3 DNA: TGTGCCAGCAGATTACAGGGTCAAGAGACCCAGTACTTC

V gene: TRBV7-2
D gene: NA
clone size: NA
J gene: TRBJ1-1
CDR3 protein: CASSSDGFGGTEAFF
CDR3 DNA: TGTGCCAGCAGCTCCGACGGTTTTGGGGGCACTGAAGCTTTCTTT

V gene: TRBV6-4
D gene: NA
clone size: NA
J gene: TRBJ1-2
CDR3 protein: CASTPSGGPNYGYTF
CDR3 DNA: TGTGCCAGCACCCCCTCGGGGGGCCCTAACTATGGCTACACCTTC

V gene: TRBV4-2
D gene: NA
clone size: once
J gene: TRBJ1-1
CDR3 protein: CASSLGTEAFF
CDR3 DNA: TGTGCCAGCAGCCTTGGCACTGAAGCTTTCTTT

V gene: TRBV5-1
D gene: NA
clone size: NA
J gene: TRBJ2-2
CDR3 protein: CASSLAGQNTGELFF
CDR3 DNA: TGCGCCAGCAGCTTGGCCGGGCAAAACACCGGGGAGCTGTTTTTT

V gene: TRBV29-1
D gene: NA
clone size: once
J gene: TRBJ2-5
CDR3 protein: CSVVTVLGETQYF
CDR3 DNA: TGCAGCGTCGTGACGGTCCTCGGGGAGACCCAGTACTTC

V gene: TRBV4-3
D gene: NA
clone size: NA
J gene: TRBJ2-3
CDR3 protein: CASSPGHTDTQYF
CDR3 DNA: TGCGCCAGCAGCCCGGGGCACACAGATACGCAGTATTTT